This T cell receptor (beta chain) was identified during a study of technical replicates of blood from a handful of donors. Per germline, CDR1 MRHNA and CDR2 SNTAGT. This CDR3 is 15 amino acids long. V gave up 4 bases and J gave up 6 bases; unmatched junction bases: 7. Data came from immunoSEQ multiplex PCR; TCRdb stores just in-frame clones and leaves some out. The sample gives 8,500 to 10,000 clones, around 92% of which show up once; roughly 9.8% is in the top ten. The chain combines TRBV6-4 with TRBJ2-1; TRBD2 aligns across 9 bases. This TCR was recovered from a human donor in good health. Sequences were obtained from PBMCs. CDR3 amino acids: CASSVAGTSPNEQFF. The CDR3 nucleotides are TGTGCCAGCAGTGTAGCCGGGACTAGCCCCAATGAGCAGTTCTTC.